The 16 T cell receptor beta chains below all came from one sample that was sequenced in a study of cytomegalovirus exposure and HLA in healthy donors. PCR was performed using 60 Vbeta and 13 Jbeta primers. Assay: immunoSEQ multiplex PCR; the TCRdb copy retains only in-frame clones and omits some. The sample includes 100,000 to 150,000 clones, about 73% of them seen just once. The sequenced sample consisted of PBMCs. Receptor source: a woman aged 40 to 50 in good health and CMV-seronegative.

This chain joins TRBV2 and TRBJ2-5, with TRBD1 identical over 11 bases. CDR1 and CDR2 from the germline V gene are SNHLY and FYNNEI. After removal of 4 bases from V and 7 bases from J, the junction contained 11 bases not matched to a gene. CDR3 length: 16 residues. DNA for the CDR3: TGTGCCAGCAGTGGGTTGGGACAGGGGGTCGCGTGGACCCAGTACTTC. This sequence encodes CASSGLGQGVAWTQYF.

This chain links TRBV5-4 with TRBJ2-2, with TRBD2 matching 12 bases. The CDR3 runs to 15 residues. V shed 0 bases, J shed 10 bases, and the junction held 4 bases outside the gene matches. Germline lookup yields CDR1 SGHNT and CDR2 YYREEE (reference sequence). DNA of the CDR3: TGTGCCAGCAGCTTGGGGACTAGCGGGATTGTGGAGCTGTTTTTT. Translation gives CASSLGTSGIVELFF.

V usage is TRBV6-1 and J usage is TRBJ2-7; D is ambiguous. V lost 4 bases and J 5 bases, leaving 12 bases between the germline ends. The CDR3 contains 13 residues. The germline CDR1 and CDR2 sequences are MNHNS and SASEGT. The CDR3 is CASSVAAYDEQYF. CDR3 bases: TGTGCCAGCAGTGTAGCAGCTTACGACGAGCAGTACTTC.

This sequence joins TRBV11-2 and TRBJ1-2, with a weak D call TRBD1 (5 bases). This CDR3 is built from 15 residues. The V gene lost 5 bases and the J gene lost 3 bases, with 16 bases spanning the gap. Germline lookup yields CDR1 SGHAT and CDR2 FQNNGV. CDR3 nucleotide sequence: TGTGCCAGCAGCCCGAGGATGCGGGGGGACTATGGCTACACCTTC. As protein: CASSPRMRGDYGYTF.

The V call is TRBV2, the J call TRBJ1-2; possibly TRBD1 for D (5 bases). The CDR3 is 14 residues long. Germline-derived CDR1 and CDR2 are SNHLY and FYNNEI. Deletions cut 5 bases from V and 2 bases from J, with 12 bases between. The DNA for the CDR3 is TGTGCCAGCAGTTATGACAGAAACAACTATGGCTACACCTTC. Translated, it gives CASSYDRNNYGYTF.

This chain links TRBV28 with TRBJ1-5; D is unclear. The germline V gene has CDR1 MDHEN and CDR2 SYDVKM. CDR3 length equals 12 residues. V shed 7 bases and J shed 8 bases, with 12 bases lying between them. The CDR3 is CASTRVPEPQHF. As DNA, the CDR3 is TGTGCCAGCACGAGGGTCCCCGAGCCCCAGCATTTT.

This sequence joins TRBV4-3 and TRBJ1-2; weak D call: TRBD1 (5 bases). CDR3 length equals 17 residues. Germline V lookup: CDR1 LGHNA, CDR2 YSLEER. V shed 1 base and J shed 4 bases, with 19 bases lying between them. The CDR3 spells CASSQGSQARPSYGYTF. The DNA of the CDR3 is TGCGCCAGCAGCCAAGGCTCACAGGCCCGACCCTCCTATGGCTACACCTTC.

V gene TRBV27 combines with J gene TRBJ2-1, with 11 bases that match TRBD2. The CDR3 spans 15 residues. J was trimmed by 7 bases and V by 1 base; bases with no gene match: 3. The germline CDR1 and CDR2 sequences are MNHEY and SMNVEV (reference sequence). CDR3 nucleotides: TGTGCCAGCAGTTTATTACTAGCGGGAGTAAATGAGCAGTTCTTC. Translating it yields CASSLLLAGVNEQFF.

The J gene is TRBJ1-2, the V gene TRBV6-5, with TRBD1 identical over 8 bases. Trimming removed 4 bases from V and 5 bases from J; junction bases left unmatched: 6. The CDR3 consists of 14 residues. Looked up from germline, CDR1 is MNHEY and CDR2 is SVGAGI. The CDR3 DNA is TGTGCCAGCAGTTCGACAGGGGCGCGGTATGGCTACACCTTC. Its translation is CASSSTGARYGYTF.

The chain carries TRBV7-9 and TRBJ2-3; unclear D gene. V lost 3 bases and J lost 4, with 14 bases in between. The germline CDR1 and CDR2 sequences are SEHNR and FQNEAQ (reference sequence). The CDR3 is 15 amino acids. The CDR3 coding sequence is TGTGCCAGCAGCTTTAGTATCACCATCGCAGATACGCAGTATTTT. This codes for CASSFSITIADTQYF. Looking up the rest from reference TRBV7-9 and TRBJ2-3 gives the full variable domain: DTGVSQNPRHKITKRGQNVTFRCDPISEHNRLYWYRQTLGQGPEFLTYFQNEAQLEKSRLLSDRFSAERPKGSFSTLEIQRTEQGDSAMYLCASSFSITIADTQYFGPGTRLTVL.

The rearrangement links TRBV9 to TRBJ1-2; 9 bases fit TRBD1. V shed 0 bases and J 0 bases; nucleotides not matched to a gene: 3. This CDR3 has 16 residues. Per the germline V gene, CDR1 is SGDLS and CDR2 is YYNGEE. CDR3 residues: CASSVGGTGTNYGYTF. CDR3 nucleotides: TGTGCCAGCAGCGTAGGGGGGACAGGGACTAACTATGGCTACACCTTC. Full variable domain (missing parts from reference TRBV9 and TRBJ1-2): DSGVTQTPKHLITATGQRVTLRCSPRSGDLSVYWYQQSLDQGLQFLIQYYNGEERAKGNILERFSAQQFPDLHSELNLSSLELGDSALYFCASSVGGTGTNYGYTFGSGTRLTVV.

J is TRBJ2-3 and V is TRBV4-1; TRBD2 matches 10 bases. J gave up 4 bases and V 4 bases, and 11 bases lay outside the gene matches. Germline CDR1 and CDR2: MGHRA and YSYEKL. The CDR3 length is 17 residues. CDR3 coding DNA: TGCGCCAGCAGCCCCGGACTAGCGGCCGGGGGGGCAGATACGCAGTATTTT. This codes for CASSPGLAAGGADTQYF.

In regard to this clone: Germline is not matched at one junction end, which may reflect a read error. This chain uses TRBV4-3 with TRBJ2-1; the D gene is possibly TRBD2 (5 bases). Germline V gene data show CDR1 as LGHNA and CDR2 as YSLEER. The CDR3 sequence is 17 residues long. The CDR3 coding sequence is TGCGCCAGCAGCCAACGGTACGTAGCGCGCTCCGACAATGAGCAGTTCTTC. Its protein product is CASSQRYVARSDNEQFF.

The chain joins TRBV10-3 to TRBJ1-5; D unresolved. V lost 0 bases and J lost 2, with 5 bases in between. There are 14 residues in the CDR3. Germline CDR1 ENHRY, CDR2 SYGVKD. The CDR3: CAISESRGNQPQHF. The DNA for the CDR3 is TGTGCCATCAGTGAGTCGAGAGGCAATCAGCCCCAGCATTTT.

This chain's CDR3 is CASSWTGKLYNEQFF. In nucleotides, the CDR3 is TGTGCCAGCAGCTGGACAGGCAAACTCTACAATGAGCAGTTCTTC. V gene TRBV28 combines with J gene TRBJ2-1, with 7 bases lining up with TRBD1. This CDR3 is 15 amino acids long. From germline, CDR1 is MDHEN and CDR2 SYDVKM. The V and J ends lost 6 bases and 3 bases, in that order; junction bases with no gene match: 8.

The chain joins TRBV18 to TRBJ1-2, with 8 bases fitting TRBD1. Germline CDR1 and CDR2: KGHSH and LQKENI. The CDR3 has 14 amino acids. J gave up 7 bases and V 2 bases, and 6 bases lay outside the gene matches. The CDR3 nucleotides are TGTGCCAGCTCACCAGGACAGGGAGTAACTGGCTACACCTTC. Its protein product is CASSPGQGVTGYTF.